This T cell receptor (beta chain) was recovered during a study of Graves' ophthalmopathy and Graves' hyperthyroidism (dated by TCRdb to the late 2010s). As for the study more broadly: Hyperthyroidism was considered stable if no progression to ophthalmopathy occurred within 18 months of follow-up. The study used TCR beta repertoire signatures to distinguish Graves' ophthalmopathy from Graves' hyperthyroidism and to predict progression to ophthalmopathy. In total, approximately 130 blood samples were TCR-sequenced: 43 ophthalmopathy, under 80 hyperthyroidism and some 17 hyperthyroidism-to-ophthalmopathy patients. To explore V-J signatures distinguishing ophthalmopathy from hyperthyroidism, a discovery set of under 110 patients (about 44 ophthalmopathy, roughly 60 stable hyperthyroidism) was enrolled. For independent validation, a separate cohort was made up of 18 hyperthyroidism patients plus 17 patients who later progressed from hyperthyroidism to ophthalmopathy. T-cell repertoires of thyroid tissue and blood were compared in more than 5 hyperthyroidism patients. After sampling, hyperthyroidism patients received methimazole starting at 30 mg daily, and ophthalmopathy patients received high-dose intravenous methylprednisolone.

For repertoire sequencing, TCR beta CDR3 regions were amplified from RNA transcripts. The first round was an RT-PCR using HTBI primers with the Qiagen OneStep RT-PCR kit, and this first round was followed by a second-round multiplex PCR, then size selection and purification. Sequencing of the libraries was carried out on an Illumina HiSeq2000 in paired-end mode with 100 bp reads. Concerning the study's data processing: SOAPnuke was used to process the reads, throwing out any read that had adapters, had uncalled bases, had a mean Phred below 15, or lacked an exact constant-primer or identifier match. COPE v1.2.5 was used to merge the high-quality paired reads. Unique nucleotide sequences were defined as clonotypes and aligned to IMGT TRB V, D and J references using MiTCR v1.1. Analysis was restricted to V-J combinations with a frequency above 0.0001, which covered just over 98% of repertoires. For each V-J combination, a TCR clonal expansion and chaos score was defined as the ratio of F50 clonal expansion to chaos observed in the TCRdist matrix. Welch's t-statistics and random forest were used to reduce features to over ten V-J combinations, which were fed into a naive Bayes classifier. The Morisita-Horn index was used to measure how similar the thyroid and blood repertoires were. TCRdb trimmed the raw reads at Q25, called clones with MiXCR and kept productive beta chains. Rows with a matching CDR3 protein are joined into one entry that keeps the most common DNA and genes. The authors' filters were not applied to this entry. The sample profile shows around 520,000 distinct CDR3 sequences; under 40% of them were found once. 3.5% to 5% of the sample goes to the ten largest clones.

Hyperthyroidism patients were newly diagnosed, with disease duration under 2 months, and aged 18 to 65 years. Patients were excluded if they had other autoimmune diseases, uncontrolled infections, pregnancy or lactation. Clinical symptoms, serum thyroxine, TRAb, thyroid ultrasound and orbital computed tomography formed the basis of the diagnosis. Total RNA was extracted with Trizol reagent and quality-checked on an Agilent 2100 Bioanalyzer. Study-wide findings and limitations: Among expanded thyroid clonotypes with frequency above 0.001, most also showed up in blood, which suggests that blood repertoires may reflect the thyroid immune response. No statistical method was used to set the sample size in advance, and the investigators knew which group each participant was assigned to. In validation, the model predicted ophthalmopathy progression with more than 70% sensitivity and less than 80% specificity; some twelve predicted patients were CT-confirmed with GO in a median of about 7.1 months. Ophthalmopathy was separated from stable hyperthyroidism by the 13-signature model with roughly 87% sensitivity and approximately 84% specificity in cross-validation and with 80%/75% in the test set.

Details on this clonotype: The clone's antigen remains unknown. Base qualities are not recorded, but no much larger clone differs from it by a single base.

The CDR3 contains 18 residues, cysteine and phenylalanine counted. Kept here is only the CDR3 DNA, which spans 54 bases and is read in frame from base 1. Based on the germline V gene, the CDR1 and CDR2 sequences are ENHRY and SYGVKD. The junction shows trimming of 2 bases on V and 2 bases on J, and the gene matches do not reach 15 bases of it. The sequence links TRBV10-3 to TRBJ2-7, with 7 junctional bases fitting TRBD2. Material: peripheral blood or thyroid tissue (not recorded which). The receptor was derived from an adult man with Graves' hyperthyroidism. CDR3 sequence: CAISEQGGEGPPPYEQYF. Read as DNA, the sequence is TGTGCCATCAGTGAGCAAGGAGGGGAGGGACCGCCACCCTACGAGCAGTACTTC.